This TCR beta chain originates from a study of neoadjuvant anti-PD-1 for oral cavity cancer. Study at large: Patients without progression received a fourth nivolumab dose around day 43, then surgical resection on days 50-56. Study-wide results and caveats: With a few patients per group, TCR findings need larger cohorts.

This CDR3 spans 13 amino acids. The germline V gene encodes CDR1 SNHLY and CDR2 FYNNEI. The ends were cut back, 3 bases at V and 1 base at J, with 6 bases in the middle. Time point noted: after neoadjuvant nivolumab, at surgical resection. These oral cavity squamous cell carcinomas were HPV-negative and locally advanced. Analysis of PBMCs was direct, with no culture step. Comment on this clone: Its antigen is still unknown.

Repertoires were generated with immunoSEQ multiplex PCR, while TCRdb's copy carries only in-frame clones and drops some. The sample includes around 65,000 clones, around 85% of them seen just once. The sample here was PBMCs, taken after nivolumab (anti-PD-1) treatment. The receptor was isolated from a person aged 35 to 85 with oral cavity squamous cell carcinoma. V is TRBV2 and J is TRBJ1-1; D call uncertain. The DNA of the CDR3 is TGTGCCAGCAGTGAGCAAGCGAACACTGAAGCTTTCTTT. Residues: CASSEQANTEAFF.